The 32 T cell receptor beta chains below were found in one sample sequenced in a study of blood T cells in healthy people across ages. Using a J-beta primer mix together with a sample-barcoded 5' primer, a second PCR was run for roughly 6 to 11 cycles. TCRdb analysed the 5' RACE reads with MiXCR anew, one entry per CDR3 protein. The sample lists approximately 850,000 distinct CDR3 sequences, 58% seen once, with 20% to 25% in the top ten. What was sequenced was blood. The receptors derive from a man aged 25 to 45 in good health.

Many counts were recorded for this clonotype. The chain recombines TRBV24-1 with TRBJ2-2; no definite D call. Between the trimmed V and J ends, which lost 3 bases and 5 bases, there was a span of 12 bases. The CDR3 contains 15 residues. Germline assignment: CDR1 KGHDR and CDR2 SFDVKD. The DNA for the CDR3 is TGTGCCACCAGTGATCGCACAGTACCTACCGGGGAGCTGTTTTTT. Encoded protein: CATSDRTVPTGELFF.

The V and J genes are TRBV11-2 and TRBJ2-1; 11 bases map to TRBD1. This CDR3 spans 16 amino acids. Trimming cost V 6 bases and J 6 bases; bases outside gene matches: 10. CDR1 is SGHAT and CDR2 is FQNNGV in the germline V gene. CDR3: CASSLLRDRGFNEQFF. The DNA for the CDR3 is TGTGCCAGCAGTTTGCTTCGGGACAGGGGGTTCAATGAGCAGTTCTTC.

The gene calls are TRBV4-3 and TRBJ2-6; D remains ambiguous. The V gene lost 0 bases and the J gene lost 0 bases, with 12 bases spanning the gap. The CDR3 spans 18 residues. Germline loops: CDR1 LGHNA, CDR2 YSLEER. The CDR3 loop reads CASSQDKKRSSGANVLTF. In DNA form, the CDR3 reads TGCGCCAGCAGCCAAGATAAGAAACGGAGCTCTGGGGCCAACGTCCTGACTTTC.

The chain recombines TRBV27 with TRBJ1-1; D perhaps matches TRBD1 (6 bases). Trimming shortened V by 8 bases and J by 5 bases, and 15 bases separated the two germline ends. Germline lookup yields CDR1 MNHEY and CDR2 SMNVEV (reference sequence). The CDR3 extends over 13 amino acids. Here the CDR3 DNA reads TGTGCCAGCGGTTCAGGGGTTTGGACTGAAGCTTTCTTT. Its protein product is CASGSGVWTEAFF.

The V and J genes are TRBV29-1 and TRBJ1-2; D uncertain. Looked up from germline, CDR1 is SQVTM and CDR2 is ANQGSEA. The germline V and J ends were trimmed by 1 base and 1 base, with 13 bases remaining between them. This CDR3 is built from 15 residues. The CDR3 here is CSVEGAETNNYGYTF. CDR3 sequence (DNA): TGCAGCGTTGAAGGCGCGGAGACAAATAACTATGGCTACACCTTC.

The V call is TRBV7-9, the J call TRBJ2-1; D is possibly TRBD1 (6 bases). The CDR3 is made up of 14 amino acids. Trimming took off 5 bases at V and 7 bases at J, with 15 bases between the two ends. Germline V lookup: CDR1 SEHNR, CDR2 FQNEAQ (reference sequence). This CDR3 is CASSAAQGGNEQFF. In DNA form, the CDR3 reads TGTGCCAGCAGCGCCGCACAGGGTGGAAATGAGCAGTTCTTC.

This clonotype was seen a handful of times. This chain uses TRBV5-1 with TRBJ1-2; D unresolved. The ends were cut back, 0 bases at V and 4 bases at J, with 7 bases in the middle. The CDR3 totals 13 residues. Germline lookup yields CDR1 SGHRS and CDR2 YFSETQ. The CDR3 nucleotides are TGCGCCAGCAGCTTGGCTAACGTCTATGGCTACACCTTC. It encodes CASSLANVYGYTF.

This clonotype was seen a few times. The chain combines TRBV20-1 with TRBJ2-3; D gene uncertain. Germline V CDR1 and CDR2: DFQATT, SNEGSKA (reference sequence). This CDR3 has 11 amino acids. V was cut by 5 bases and J by 3 bases, with 6 bases left in between. The CDR3 DNA reads as TGCAGTGCTTACGCGACAGATACGCAGTATTTT. Translating gives CSAYATDTQYF.

This clonotype was seen a few times. The chain couples TRBV9 to TRBJ2-5; 8 positions match TRBD2. The germline CDR1 and CDR2 sequences are SGDLS and YYNGEE. Trimming cost V 0 bases and J 10 bases; bases outside gene matches: 8. The CDR3 spans 14 residues. The DNA for the CDR3 is TGTGCCAGCAGCGTAGAGTTGAGCGGGAGTTACCAGTACTTC. It translates to CASSVELSGSYQYF.

In this sample, this clonotype turned up a few times. V gene TRBV29-1 combines with J gene TRBJ2-3, with D possibly matching TRBD2 (6 bases). Germline loops: CDR1 SQVTM, CDR2 ANQGSEA. This CDR3 comprises 12 residues. V was pared by 7 bases and J by 3 bases, with 11 bases between. The CDR3 nucleotides are TGCAGCGCCACCGGGGGAACAGATACGCAGTATTTT. Encoded protein: CSATGGTDTQYF.

The genes are TRBV7-9 and TRBJ2-1; the D gene is possibly TRBD2 (6 bases). Looked up from germline, CDR1 is SEHNR and CDR2 is FQNEAQ (reference sequence). Deletions cut 5 bases from V and 0 bases from J, with 20 bases between. The CDR3 runs to 18 residues. The CDR3 nucleotides read TGTGCCAGCAGCCCGCCGATTTTAGCGGCCAGCTCCTACAATGAGCAGTTCTTC. This translates into CASSPPILAASSYNEQFF. The full variable domain, its missing parts supplied by reference TRBV7-9 and TRBJ2-1, is DTGVSQNPRHKITKRGQNVTFRCDPISEHNRLYWYRQTLGQGPEFLTYFQNEAQLEKSRLLSDRFSAERPKGSFSTLEIQRTEQGDSAMYLCASSPPILAASSYNEQFFGPGTRLTVL.

The J gene is TRBJ1-5, the V gene TRBV28; D unresolved. Trimming cost V 5 bases and J 0 bases, with 17 bases left between them. Germline loops: CDR1 MDHEN, CDR2 SYDVKM. This CDR3 comprises 17 residues. The CDR3 is CASSPPSFDDSNQPQHF. CDR3 bases: TGTGCCAGCAGTCCCCCCTCATTCGACGATAGCAATCAGCCCCAGCATTTT.

This clonotype was detected a few times. The chain is built from TRBV6-1 and TRBJ2-1; maybe TRBD1 (5 bases). Germline CDR1 reads MNHNS; CDR2 reads SASEGT. Trimming removed 6 bases at V and 2 bases at J, with 11 bases between. CDR3 length: 14 amino acids. CDR3 amino acids: CASRTDNTYNEQFF. The CDR3 bases are TGTGCCAGCAGGACGGACAATACCTACAATGAGCAGTTCTTC.

This clonotype showed up just a few times. The chain links TRBV15 to TRBJ2-3, with 7 bases fitting TRBD2. The CDR3 spans 17 residues. Germline-derived CDR1 and CDR2 are LNHNV and YYDKDF (reference sequence). J was trimmed by 2 bases and V by 0 bases; bases with no gene match: 8. The CDR3 reads CATSRDPQLAITDTQYF. CDR3 in DNA: TGTGCCACCAGCAGAGACCCCCAACTAGCGATCACAGATACGCAGTATTTT.

The genes are TRBV20-1 and TRBJ2-5, with 9 bases that match TRBD2. The CDR3 is 13 amino acids. Unmatched junction bases numbered 12, after V lost 3 bases and J lost 13 bases. Germline CDR1 and CDR2: DFQATT and SNEGSKA (reference sequence). CDR3 sequence reads: CSASGQRGVERYF. In DNA, the CDR3 is TGCAGTGCTAGTGGCCAGCGGGGGGTCGAGCGGTACTTC.

CDR3 nucleotides: TGCAGCGTTCCGGGACAGCTGAACACTGAAGCTTTCTTT. Its protein product is CSVPGQLNTEAFF. V and J are TRBV29-1 and TRBJ1-1, with 7 bases fitting TRBD1. This CDR3 is built from 13 residues. Germline trimming cut 5 bases from V and 0 bases from J; bases unmatched to any gene: 3. The germline V gene encodes CDR1 SQVTM and CDR2 ANQGSEA.

The chain uses TRBV3-1 and TRBJ1-1; D is possibly TRBD1 (6 bases). Between the trimmed V and J ends, which lost 6 bases and 3 bases, there was a span of 8 bases. Germline values: CDR1 LGHDT, CDR2 YNNKEL (reference sequence). The CDR3 runs 12 residues. Here the CDR3 reads CASRQGHTEAFF. For the CDR3, the DNA is TGTGCCAGCAGACAGGGTCACACTGAAGCTTTCTTT.

This clonotype has more than one count but fewer than ten. The genes are TRBV24-1 and TRBJ2-1; D gene unclear. Trimming removed 4 bases at V and 8 bases at J, with 20 bases between. This CDR3 is built from 16 residues. Per the germline V gene, CDR1 is KGHDR and CDR2 is SFDVKD. This CDR3 is CATSDDIFGHADEQFF. CDR3 nucleotides: TGTGCCACCAGTGACGATATTTTCGGTCACGCGGATGAGCAGTTCTTC.

The chain uses TRBV29-1 and TRBJ2-5; either TRBD1 or TRBD2 may supply D (5 bases each). Germline V gene lookup returns CDR1 SQVTM and CDR2 ANQGSEA. V lost 4 bases to trimming and J lost 1 base, with 13 bases between them. The CDR3 length is 14 residues. CDR3 sequence: CSVVPRGRQETQYF. The CDR3 nucleotides are TGCAGCGTTGTGCCGAGGGGACGCCAAGAGACCCAGTACTTC.

The chain carries TRBV13 and TRBJ1-2, with unresolved D. Trimming stripped 6 bases from V and 4 bases from J, with 27 bases between. Germline lookup yields CDR1 PRHDT and CDR2 FYEKMQ (reference sequence). CDR3 length equals 18 residues. The CDR3 DNA reads as TGTGCCAGCAGACCCGTTACCTTATACGCCGCTCCTTCCTATGGCTACACCTTC. Its protein product is CASRPVTLYAAPSYGYTF. The full variable domain, completed using reference TRBV13 and TRBJ1-2, is AAGVIQSPRHLIKEKRETATLKCYPIPRHDTVYWYQQGPGQDPQFLISFYEKMQSDKGSIPDRFSAQQFSDYHSELNMSSLELGDSALYFCASRPVTLYAAPSYGYTFGSGTRLTVV.

The chain links TRBV20-1 to TRBJ1-2, with 8 bases matching TRBD1. This CDR3 comprises 14 residues. Germline values: CDR1 DFQATT, CDR2 SNEGSKA (reference sequence). The junction had 7 bases not matched to a gene; V was cut back by 0 bases and J by 7 bases. CDR3 in amino acids: CSARDPGGYGGYTF. The CDR3 DNA is TGCAGTGCTAGAGATCCAGGGGGCTACGGTGGCTACACCTTC.

J is TRBJ2-7 and V is TRBV5-1; perhaps TRBD1 as D (5 bases). The CDR3 runs to 14 residues. The V end was cut by 5 bases, the J end by 2 bases, with 14 bases between. From germline, CDR1 is SGHRS and CDR2 YFSETQ. CDR3 loop: CASRRGTDTYEQYF. CDR3 nucleotide sequence: TGCGCCAGCAGAAGGGGAACAGATACCTACGAGCAGTACTTC.

This clonotype appeared a few times. The rearrangement joins TRBV12-3 or TRBV12-4 to TRBJ2-7; 8 bases align to TRBD2. The V gene end was trimmed by 5 bases and the J gene end by 2 bases; junction bases not matched to a gene: 5. The CDR3 runs 14 residues. The CDR3 DNA reads TGTGCCAGCAGTCCTCCGGGACTAGCCTACGAGCAGTACTTC. The encoded protein is CASSPPGLAYEQYF.

This clonotype was counted between two and nine times. V is TRBV7-2 and J is TRBJ2-1, with a weak D call TRBD1 (5 bases). From germline, CDR1 is SGHTA and CDR2 FQGNSA. The CDR3 spans 15 residues. With 2 bases removed from V and 8 bases from J, the gap between germline ends came to 16 bases. This CDR3 is CASSLLRGPTHEQFF. The CDR3 DNA is TGTGCCAGCAGCTTACTAAGGGGCCCTACTCATGAGCAGTTCTTC.

This clonotype occurred a few times. V and J are TRBV7-2 and TRBJ2-5; D is possibly TRBD2 (5 bases). The CDR3 extends over 14 amino acids. Germline V gene lookup returns CDR1 SGHTA and CDR2 FQGNSA. V lost 1 base, J lost 9 bases, and 15 bases lay in between. CDR3 bases: TGTGCCAGCAGCTTAGGACTAATGACGGACCCCCAGTACTTC. It specifies CASSLGLMTDPQYF.

Details on this clonotype: At one end the junction does not follow the germline gene, possibly because of a read error. CDR3 loop: CASSAWSPDGNNEQFF. As DNA, the CDR3 is TGTGCTAGCAGCGCCTGGTCCCCCGACGGCAACAATGAGCAGTTCTTC. The rearrangement uses TRBV7-7 and TRBJ2-1; D not resolved. Germline CDR1 reads SSHAT; CDR2 reads FNYEAQ (reference sequence). This CDR3 has 16 residues.

V and J are TRBV7-2 and TRBJ2-1, with D uncertain. V was cut by 2 bases and J by 13 bases, with 15 bases left in between. The CDR3 has 13 residues. Germline loops: CDR1 SGHTA, CDR2 FQGNSA. The CDR3: CASSLSLPAYQFF. The CDR3 region has the DNA TGTGCCAGCAGCTTATCTCTTCCGGCGTACCAGTTCTTC.

Written as DNA, the CDR3 is TGCAGTGCTAGAGATATCCCCCGGGGGGCCTCCTACAATGAGCAGTTCTTC. It specifies CSARDIPRGASYNEQFF. J is TRBJ2-1 and V is TRBV20-1; D is perhaps TRBD2 (7 bases). Trimming pared 0 bases from V and 0 bases from J, leaving 15 bases between. The CDR3 is 17 amino acids. The V gene's germline CDR1 is DFQATT and CDR2 SNEGSKA (reference sequence).

The genes are TRBV6-4 and TRBJ2-5; 10 positions match TRBD2. The ends lost 2 bases at V and 11 bases at J; junction bases unmatched: 11. The CDR3 length is 15 residues. Germline CDR1 MRHNA, CDR2 SNTAGT. This CDR3 is CASSDVAGGNNEQYF. For the CDR3, the DNA is TGTGCCAGCAGTGACGTAGCGGGGGGTAACAATGAGCAGTACTTC.

CDR3 DNA sequence: TGTGCCAGCAGCTTAGAAGTCTGGGGCAATGAGCAGTTCTTC. This encodes CASSLEVWGNEQFF. V is TRBV11-1 and J is TRBJ2-1; no definite D call. The V and J ends lost 1 base and 6 bases respectively, with 10 bases between them. Looked up from germline, CDR1 is SGHAT and CDR2 is FQDESV (reference sequence). The CDR3 has 14 residues. Supplemented by reference TRBV11-1 and TRBJ2-1, the full variable domain reads EAEVAQSPRYKITEKSQAVAFWCDPISGHATLYWYRQILGQGPELLVQFQDESVVDDSQLPKDRFSAERLKGVDSTLKIQPAELGDSAMYLCASSLEVWGNEQFFGPGTRLTVL.

The V and J genes are TRBV7-2 and TRBJ2-3; TRBD2 matches 10 bases. Looked up from germline, CDR1 is SGHTA and CDR2 is FQGNSA. The V gene end was trimmed by 5 bases and the J gene end by 4 bases; junction bases not matched to a gene: 9. The CDR3 runs to 16 residues. The CDR3 loop is CASSHGTSVRADTQYF. The DNA of the CDR3 is TGTGCCAGCAGCCACGGGACTAGCGTGCGCGCAGATACGCAGTATTTT. The complete variable domain, with remaining parts taken from reference TRBV7-2 and TRBJ2-3, reads GAGVSQSPSNKVTEKGKDVELRCDPISGHTALYWYRQSLGQGLEFLIYFQGNSAPDKSGLPSDRFSAERTGGSVSTLTIQRTQQEDSAVYLCASSHGTSVRADTQYFGPGTRLTVL.

The chain links TRBV20-1 to TRBJ1-2; the D gene is possibly TRBD1 (5 bases). This CDR3 is 11 amino acids long. Trimming left V 6 bases short and J 8 bases short, with 13 bases between. Germline CDR1 reads DFQATT; CDR2 reads SNEGSKA (reference sequence). The CDR3 spells CSALRGGGYTF. Written as DNA, the CDR3 is TGCAGTGCCCTCCGGGGGGGAGGCTACACCTTC.